The rows below give T cell receptor beta chains drawn from one sample of a study of early T cells in non-severe SARS-CoV-2 infection. MiXCR was run by TCRdb on the 5' RACE reads, yielding one entry per CDR3 protein. The sample carries fewer than 85,000 distinct CDR3 sequences, about a sixth recorded once. Input material: whole blood. The receptors shown here come from an adult who was a healthcare worker with PCR-confirmed SARS-CoV-2 infection or an uninfected control (not recorded which). CDR3s include the opening cysteine and the closing phenylalanine or tryptophan. A D gene is named only where the DNA matches it firmly. A clone size is listed for some rows: how often the clone was seen (once, few, many), or a class if it is expanded.

TRBJ2-1,few,.,TRBV27,TGTGCCAGCAGTTTATCGGGAGTAAGTAATGAGCAGTTCTTC,CASSLSGVSNEQFF
TRBJ1-3,few,TRBD1,TRBV6-5,TGTGCCAGCAGTCTCACACAGGGGGGTGGAAACACCATATATTTT,CASSLTQGGGNTIYF
TRBJ2-7,.,.,TRBV6-1,TGTGCCAGCAGTGGCGCCAGGGGCGAGCAGTACTTC,CASSGARGEQYF
TRBJ1-3,few,.,TRBV29-1,TGCAGCGCCCTGGAAGGATGGACCATATATTTT,CSALEGWTIYF
TRBJ1-2,few,.,TRBV5-5,TGTGCCAGCAGCTTGTCGGCGGCGGGGGCCATTGGCTATGGCTACACCTTC,CASSLSAAGAIGYGYTF
TRBJ1-6,.,.,TRBV28,TGTGCCAGCAGGCGACAGACCCCCTATAATTCACCCCTCCACTTT,CASRRQTPYNSPLHF
TRBJ1-5,few,.,TRBV7-8,TGTGCCAGCAGCTTAGTCCCCGGAGGGAACCAGCATTTT,CASSLVPGGNQHF
TRBJ1-1,.,.,TRBV12-3/TRBV12-4,TGTGCCAGCAGTTTGGGGGAGGGATCGGGAAACACTGAAGCTTTCTTT,CASSLGEGSGNTEAFF
TRBJ2-5,.,TRBD1,TRBV27,TGTGCCAGTAACAACAGGGGGCGACGGGAGACCCAGTACTTC,CASNNRGRRETQYF
TRBJ2-1,.,.,TRBV7-3,TGTGCCAGCAGCTTAAGGGGCACCGGGGGCCAGCAGTTCTTC,CASSLRGTGGQQFF
TRBJ2-7,few,.,TRBV3-1,TGTGCCAGCAGCCATAACCGGGCGGTTACCTACGAGCAGTACTTC,CASSHNRAVTYEQYF
TRBJ1-1,few,TRBD1,TRBV5-1,TGCGCCAGCAGCCCCGGGGACAGGGGGAGCACTGAAGCTTTCTTT,CASSPGDRGSTEAFF
TRBJ2-5,many,.,TRBV9,TGTGCCAGCAGCCCACTAAGGGGTCGCGAGACCCAGTACTTC,CASSPLRGRETQYF
TRBJ2-7,many,TRBD1,TRBV3-1,TGTGCCAGCAGCCCCTTGACAGGGGGTAGAAACGAGCAGTACTTC,CASSPLTGGRNEQYF
TRBJ1-5,many,.,TRBV19,TGTGCCAGTACTAATACAGGCGCAGGGTCTCAGCCCCAGCATTTT,CASTNTGAGSQPQHF
TRBJ2-3,.,.,TRBV11-2,TGTGCCAGCAGCTTCAGGGGAAAAAGGACAGATACGCAGTATTTT,CASSFRGKRTDTQYF
TRBJ2-2,.,.,TRBV7-8,TGTGCCAGCAGCTTAGCTCCAGGGAAGGGCGGGGAGCTGTTTTTT,CASSLAPGKGGELFF
TRBJ2-1,few,TRBD1,TRBV11-2,TGTGCCAGTTCCTACACCAGGGGGCGGTTACTAAATGAGCAGTTCTTC,CASSYTRGRLLNEQFF
TRBJ2-7,.,TRBD2,TRBV19,TGTGCCAGTAGTTGGATAGCGGGGTCCGGTAACGAGCAGTACTTC,CASSWIAGSGNEQYF
TRBJ1-2,.,.,TRBV6-1,TGTGCCAGCAGTCAACAGGTGGAGGGATATGGCTACACCTTC,CASSQQVEGYGYTF
TRBJ2-1,few,.,TRBV19,TGTGCCAGTAGTATTAAAAGGGCAGGGTTTTTCAATGAGCAGTTCTTC,CASSIKRAGFFNEQFF
TRBJ2-2,few,TRBD2,TRBV3-1,TGTGCCAGCGGAGGACTACTAGCGGGAGAGGTCACCGGGGAGCTGTTTTTT,CASGGLLAGEVTGELFF
TRBJ2-3,many,.,TRBV9,TGTGCCAGCAGCGTAGCTACAAGGCCAGGGGAAGGGACGCAGTATTTT,CASSVATRPGEGTQYF
TRBJ1-5,few,TRBD1,TRBV6-1,TGTGCCAGCACCGGACAGGGTGCTCAGCCCCAGCATTTT,CASTGQGAQPQHF
TRBJ2-2,few,TRBD2,TRBV19,TGTGCCAGTAGTAGCCCGGGACTAGCGGGAGCTTATTCCGGGGAGCTGTTTTTT,CASSSPGLAGAYSGELFF
TRBJ1-6,.,.,TRBV6-5,TGTGCCAGCAGAGATGCCAGAGGAGTCAGGGGCAACTATAATTCACCCCTCCACTTT,CASRDARGVRGNYNSPLHF
TRBJ1-6,once,.,TRBV10-2,TGCGCCAGCAGTGGCGGGAACGTCTCACCCCTCCACTTT,CASSGGNVSPLHF
TRBJ1-1,.,.,TRBV2,TGTGCCAGCAGTGAACAGGGATGGAACACTGAAGCTTTCTTT,CASSEQGWNTEAFF
TRBJ2-5,.,.,TRBV5-1,TGCGCCAGCGGTTCTGGGGGAGGAGAGACCCAGTACTTC,CASGSGGGETQYF
TRBJ2-3,.,TRBD2,TRBV2,TGTGCCAGCTCTAGCGGAACAGCGGATACGCAGTATTTT,CASSSGTADTQYF
TRBJ1-1,few,TRBD1,TRBV4-1,TGCGCCAGCAGCCAAGCAGGAAGGACAGGGATAGCTTTCTTT,CASSQAGRTGIAFF
TRBJ2-7,few,.,TRBV29-1,TGCAGCGTTGAAGAGGGCCACTACGAGCAGTACTTC,CSVEEGHYEQYF
TRBJ2-1,.,TRBD2,TRBV7-2,TGTGCCAGCAGCCCCTCTCTAGCGGGGGGTTTTGAGCAGTTCTTC,CASSPSLAGGFEQFF
TRBJ2-1,.,TRBD1,TRBV30,TGTGCCTGGAGTGGAGGGGGCGCAGGGATGAATGAGCAGTTCTTC,CAWSGGGAGMNEQFF
TRBJ2-5,.,.,TRBV9,TGTGCCAGCAGCGGTGGGCCCGCAAATCGGGAGACCGAGTACTTC,CASSGGPANRETEYF
TRBJ1-5,.,.,TRBV30,TGTGCCTGGAGTAGGGCAGGGGCTATTAGCAATCAGCCCCAGCATTTT,CAWSRAGAISNQPQHF
TRBJ1-1,many,.,TRBV9,TGTGCCAGCAGCTCGAGCGGTGGCAACACTGAAGCTTTCTTT,CASSSSGGNTEAFF